The next 28 T cell receptor beta chains were all read from a single sample in a study of T-cell reconstitution after alpha-beta-depleted transplantation in children. Preparation of the TCRbeta library involved a method that used unique molecular identifiers. TCRdb independently ran MiXCR on the PCR reads; one entry per CDR3 protein. The sample contains 300,000 to 350,000 distinct CDR3 sequences, 15% to 20% of which appear only once. Sequenced here: PBMCs, mostly from graft donor cells, sampled 360 days after TCRalphabeta/CD19-depleted stem cell transplant. All receptors come from a male patient aged 2 to 10 who had a stem cell transplant for acute lymphoblastic leukemia, so the T cells may come from the graft donor.

The genes are TRBV30 and TRBJ2-5; TRBD2 aligns across 13 bases. The CDR3 consists of 14 residues. Germline V CDR1 and CDR2: GTSNPN, SVGIG (reference sequence). Trimming at V came to 4 bases and at J to 3 bases, leaving 2 bases not matched to a gene. In DNA form, the CDR3 reads TGTGCCTGGAACGGACTAGCGGGAGAAGAGACCCAGTACTTC. It yields the protein CAWNGLAGEETQYF. Full variable domain (missing parts from reference TRBV30 and TRBJ2-5): SQTIHQWPATLVQPVGSPLSLECTVEGTSNPNLYWYRQAAGRGLQLLFYSVGIGQISSEVPQNLSASRPQDRQFILSSKKLLLSDSGFYLCAWNGLAGEETQYFGPGTRLLVL.

The chain uses TRBV12-3 or TRBV12-4 and TRBJ2-7; 7 positions agree with TRBD2. With V trimmed by 0 bases and J by 5 bases, 10 bases remained unmatched. The CDR3 length is 16 residues. CDR3 protein: CASSLALGLVAHEQYF. CDR3 sequence (DNA): TGTGCCAGCAGTTTAGCCCTCGGACTAGTTGCCCACGAGCAGTACTTC.

In this sample, this clonotype turned up a few times. The genes are TRBV4-3 and TRBJ1-2; TRBD1 is a possible D gene (5 bases). The germline V and J ends were trimmed by 3 bases and 8 bases, with 10 bases remaining between them. The CDR3 totals 12 residues. Germline CDR1 LGHNA, CDR2 YSLEER. DNA of the CDR3: TGCGCCAGCAGCCAGGGAACAGGCGGCTACACCTTC. Protein: CASSQGTGGYTF.

This clonotype was seen only a few times. The rearrangement links TRBV28 to TRBJ2-1, with D perhaps TRBD2 (6 bases). This CDR3 is built from 16 residues. V dropped 6 bases and J dropped 0 bases, with 15 bases sitting between them. Germline CDR1 MDHEN, CDR2 SYDVKM. DNA of the CDR3: TGTGCCAGCAGCCCCGGAGGGCACAGCTCCTACAATGAGCAGTTCTTC. This codes for CASSPGGHSSYNEQFF.

This clonotype was observed a handful of times. V and J are TRBV9 and TRBJ2-2; 7 bases align to TRBD1. Germline values: CDR1 SGDLS, CDR2 YYNGEE. The CDR3 is made up of 16 amino acids. V was pared by 3 bases and J by 0 bases, with 5 bases of the junction left unmatched. As DNA, the CDR3 is TGTGCCAGCAGCGATAGGCAGGGGGCGAACACCGGGGAGCTGTTTTTT. Translated, it gives CASSDRQGANTGELFF.

V usage is TRBV2 and J usage is TRBJ1-6; D might be TRBD1 (5 bases). V was clipped by 5 bases and J by 0 bases, with 17 bases between them. This CDR3 is 18 amino acids long. Germline-derived CDR1 and CDR2 are SNHLY and FYNNEI. The chain's CDR3 is CASSWGDLSSSYNSPLHF. Here the CDR3 DNA reads TGTGCCAGCAGTTGGGGGGACCTCTCGAGCTCCTATAATTCACCCCTCCACTTT.

This clonotype was found a few times. The chain has TRBV20-1 and TRBJ2-1, with TRBD1 matching over 7 bases. The V gene end was trimmed by 6 bases and the J gene end by 9 bases; junction bases not matched to a gene: 8. The CDR3 has 12 amino acids. Germline CDR1 DFQATT, CDR2 SNEGSKA (reference sequence). The CDR3 spells CSAQRGPGEQFF. As DNA, the CDR3 is TGCAGTGCCCAGAGGGGGCCCGGTGAGCAGTTCTTC.

The rearrangement uses TRBV29-1 and TRBJ2-7; 12 nucleotides line up with TRBD2. The V gene's germline CDR1 is SQVTM and CDR2 ANQGSEA. Germline trimming cut 4 bases from V and 3 bases from J; bases unmatched to any gene: 13. The CDR3 spans 17 residues. The CDR3: CSVVLAGGPGICYEQYF. For the CDR3, the DNA is TGCAGCGTTGTCCTAGCGGGAGGGCCAGGGATTTGCTACGAGCAGTACTTC.

This rearrangement joins TRBV4-3 to TRBJ2-1; TRBD2 aligns across 13 bases. The V gene end was trimmed by 3 bases and the J gene end by 8 bases; junction bases not matched to a gene: 7. The CDR3 covers 16 residues. Germline CDR1 reads LGHNA; CDR2 reads YSLEER. CDR3 sequence reads: CASSHRTSGSYDEQFF. The CDR3 nucleotides are TGCGCCAGCAGCCATCGGACTAGCGGGAGTTATGATGAGCAGTTCTTC.

The chain has TRBV9 and TRBJ1-2, with a weak D call TRBD1 (6 bases). Germline V gene lookup returns CDR1 SGDLS and CDR2 YYNGEE. V was pared by 2 bases and J by 5 bases, with 16 bases between. The CDR3 loop spans 15 amino acids. The CDR3 loop is CASSVLPDRLYGYTF. CDR3 DNA sequence: TGTGCCAGCAGCGTCCTCCCCGACAGGTTATATGGCTACACCTTC.

This clonotype was seen only a few times. This chain links TRBV20-1 with TRBJ2-2, with 13 positions matching TRBD2. Germline V lookup: CDR1 DFQATT, CDR2 SNEGSKA (reference sequence). The V and J ends lost 6 bases and 6 bases, in that order; junction bases with no gene match: 7. The CDR3 consists of 15 residues. CDR3 amino acids: CSAGLAGARAGELFF. The CDR3 coding sequence is TGCAGTGCCGGACTAGCGGGAGCTCGGGCCGGGGAGCTGTTTTTT.

Only a few counts were recorded for this clonotype. The V gene is TRBV5-1, the J gene TRBJ2-1; D call uncertain. The CDR3 length is 13 residues. Germline-derived CDR1 and CDR2 are SGHRS and YFSETQ. V lost 4 bases, J lost 6 bases, and 11 bases lay in between. The CDR3 DNA reads as TGCGCCAGCAGCACACTGATAGCCAATGAGCAGTTCTTC. Protein: CASSTLIANEQFF.

This chain uses TRBV15 with TRBJ1-4, with D possibly being TRBD1 (5 bases). The CDR3 is 14 amino acids. Germline V gives CDR1 LNHNV, CDR2 YYDKDF (reference sequence). V dropped 1 base and J dropped 8 bases, with 11 bases sitting between them. The CDR3 protein is CATSRGDGYEKLFF. CDR3 DNA: TGTGCCACCAGCAGAGGGGACGGCTACGAAAAACTGTTTTTT.

J is TRBJ1-2 and V is TRBV18; TRBD1 aligns across 7 bases. V shed 5 bases, J shed 2 bases, and the junction held 2 bases outside the gene matches. The CDR3 spans 13 residues. CDR1 is KGHSH, CDR2 LQKENI, per germline. CDR3 DNA sequence: TGTGCCAGCTCATCGGGACAGAACTATGGCTACACCTTC. This codes for CASSSGQNYGYTF. Full variable domain (outside the CDR3, taken from reference TRBV18 and TRBJ1-2): NAGVMQNPRHLVRRRGQEARLRCSPMKGHSHVYWYRQLPEEGLKFMVYLQKENIIDESGMPKERFSAEFPKEGPSILRIQQVVRGDSAAYFCASSSGQNYGYTFGSGTRLTVV.

This clonotype was counted only a few times. The rearrangement uses TRBV28 and TRBJ2-3; 7 positions match TRBD1. J was trimmed by 2 bases and V by 8 bases; bases with no gene match: 16. Per the germline V gene, CDR1 is MDHEN and CDR2 is SYDVKM. The CDR3 has 17 residues. CDR3 protein: CASCYPRTGPLTDTQYF. The DNA for the CDR3 is TGTGCCAGCTGCTACCCCAGGACAGGACCTCTCACAGATACGCAGTATTTT.

The sample holds many counts of this clonotype. This rearrangement joins TRBV7-8 to TRBJ2-1, with TRBD1 matching 9 bases. The length of the CDR3 is 18 residues. The V gene end was trimmed by 4 bases and the J gene end by 0 bases; junction bases not matched to a gene: 10. The germline CDR1 and CDR2 sequences are SGHVS and FQNEAQ. CDR3 sequence: CASSSWWLDRGSYNEQFF. Written as DNA, the CDR3 is TGTGCCAGCAGCTCATGGTGGTTGGACAGGGGCTCCTACAATGAGCAGTTCTTC.

This chain's CDR3 is CASSYRYRSNQPQHF. In DNA form, the CDR3 reads TGTGCCAGCAGTTACAGATACAGAAGCAATCAGCCCCAGCATTTT. The gene calls are TRBV6-5 and TRBJ1-5; D not certain. CDR1 and CDR2 from the germline V gene are MNHEY and SVGAGI. The V end was cut by 2 bases, the J end by 1 base, with 9 bases between. The CDR3 contains 15 residues.

This clonotype was picked up many times. V is TRBV7-9 and J is TRBJ2-6; possibly TRBD1 for D (6 bases). This CDR3 is built from 15 residues. In germline, CDR1 is SEHNR, CDR2 FQNEAQ (reference sequence). V lost 3 bases, J lost 3 bases, and 9 bases lay in between. The CDR3 DNA follows: TGTGCCAGCAGCTTGCAGGGGAATGGGGCCAACGTCCTGACTTTC. This sequence encodes CASSLQGNGANVLTF.

This clonotype turned up a few times. The J gene is TRBJ2-7, the V gene TRBV20-1; possibly TRBD2 for D (5 bases). Germline assignment: CDR1 DFQATT and CDR2 SNEGSKA (reference sequence). V was pared by 5 bases and J by 0 bases, with 11 bases between. The CDR3 length is 13 residues. In DNA, the CDR3 is TGCAGTGCTCCGGACTGGAGCTCCTACGAGCAGTACTTC. Protein sequence: CSAPDWSSYEQYF.

There are a few counts of this clonotype. The chain joins TRBV4-3 to TRBJ2-1; 8 bases line up with TRBD1. Germline CDR1 LGHNA, CDR2 YSLEER. The V gene end was trimmed by 4 bases and the J gene end by 1 base; junction bases not matched to a gene: 3. The CDR3 extends over 15 amino acids. The CDR3 region has the DNA TGCGCCAGCAGCCCGGACAGGGCGTCCTACAATGAGCAGTTCTTC. It translates to CASSPDRASYNEQFF.

This rearrangement joins TRBV30 to TRBJ2-1; possible D gene TRBD2, 5 bases. The V gene lost 7 bases and the J gene lost 7 bases, with 14 bases spanning the gap. This CDR3 has 12 amino acids. Germline CDR1 reads GTSNPN; CDR2 reads SVGIG (reference sequence). The CDR3 reads CALEQAVNEQFF. CDR3 nucleotides: TGTGCCTTAGAGCAAGCGGTAAATGAGCAGTTCTTC.

The rearrangement links TRBV28 to TRBJ2-2; the match to TRBD2 covers 8 bases. V shed 3 bases and J 4 bases; nucleotides not matched to a gene: 7. Germline-derived CDR1 and CDR2 are MDHEN and SYDVKM. The CDR3 is 16 residues long. The CDR3 nucleotides are TGTGCCAGCAGTTTTACTAGCGGATTTCCCACCGGGGAGCTGTTTTTT. Encoded protein: CASSFTSGFPTGELFF.

The table lists this clonotype with many counts. This chain uses TRBV7-6 with TRBJ2-1, with D possibly TRBD1 on 6 matching bases. The V gene's germline CDR1 is SGHVS and CDR2 FNYEAQ. Deletions cut 3 bases from V and 4 bases from J, with 16 bases between. CDR3 length: 16 residues. The CDR3 region has the DNA TGTGCCAGCAGCTTGGGGACAACTCACCGATACAATGAGCAGTTCTTC. Its translation is CASSLGTTHRYNEQFF.

The table lists this clonotype with a few counts. The CDR3 nucleotides read TGCAGTGCTAGGATTGACAGGGGAGGAGAGACCCAGTACTTC. Amino acid sequence: CSARIDRGGETQYF. This chain links TRBV20-1 with TRBJ2-5, with 8 positions matching TRBD1. The CDR3 contains 14 residues. Trimming took 3 bases from V and 4 from J; bases not matched to a gene: 7. Germline CDR1 reads DFQATT; CDR2 reads SNEGSKA (reference sequence).

This clonotype was counted many times. The chain carries TRBV12-3 or TRBV12-4 and TRBJ2-7; D may be TRBD1 (6 bases). The ends were cut back, 6 bases at V and 8 bases at J, with 14 bases in the middle. CDR3 length equals 12 residues. The CDR3 DNA sequence: TGTGCCAGCAGCCCACTAGGGACAAAGCAGTACTTC. Residues: CASSPLGTKQYF.

This clonotype was seen only a few times. The chain links TRBV6-5 to TRBJ2-1; D unresolved. Trimming removed 4 bases at V and 4 bases at J, with 8 bases between. The CDR3 runs 13 residues. The germline CDR1 and CDR2 sequences are MNHEY and SVGAGI. CDR3 DNA: TGTGCCAGCAGTTTCAACCCTTACAATGAGCAGTTCTTC. Encoded protein: CASSFNPYNEQFF.

J is TRBJ2-5 and V is TRBV3-1; D is unclear. Germline CDR1 is LGHDT and CDR2 is YNNKEL (reference sequence). V gave up 1 base and J gave up 4 bases, with 7 bases separating them. The CDR3 is 13 residues long. The CDR3 coding sequence is TGTGCCAGCAGCCAAGGTTGGGGAGAGACCCAGTACTTC. Translating it yields CASSQGWGETQYF.

The rearrangement uses TRBV7-8 and TRBJ2-3; D is perhaps TRBD1 or TRBD2 (5 bases each). V gave up 1 base and J gave up 0 bases, with 14 bases separating them. Germline CDR1 is SGHVS and CDR2 is FQNEAQ. The CDR3 is 17 residues long. CDR3 bases: TGTGCCAGCAGCTTAGGGGTTGGGACGCCTAGCACAGATACGCAGTATTTT. Its translation is CASSLGVGTPSTDTQYF.